The clone carrying this T cell receptor (beta chain) was seen a single time. Antigen specificity is unknown. This sample is part of a study of neoadjuvant anti-PD-1 for oral cavity cancer. Looking at the study overall: Patients without progression got a fourth dose around day 43.

Stage II-IVA oral cavity squamous cell carcinoma was new and untreated by systemic or radiation therapy. Libraries were prepared by immunoSEQ multiplex PCR; TCRdb keeps only in-frame clonotypes and omits some of them. This sample has under 15,000 clones, with around 60% found just once. V was pared by 1 base and J by 7 bases, with 5 bases between. The CDR3 extends over 13 amino acids. The V gene's germline CDR1 is MNHNS and CDR2 SASEGT. Study-wide findings and caveats: Higher pretreatment Treg/Th17 ratios tracked higher pretreatment blood clonality. Each response group had just three patients in TCR analyses.

The clonotype originates from a person aged 35 to 85 with oral cavity squamous cell carcinoma. The donor label of this sample is uncertain. This chain connects TRBV6-1 to TRBJ1-6; D call uncertain. The sample consisted of tumor tissue, taken before nivolumab (anti-PD-1) treatment. The CDR3 loop is CASSEGTNSPLHF. CDR3 sequence (DNA): TGTGCCAGCAGTGAAGGGACGAATTCACCCCTCCACTTT.